Given below is one T cell receptor (beta chain) in context. The entry originates in a study of blood T cell repertoires in COVID-19. How the authors handled the data: Estimation of nucleated cell counts relied on the amplification of reference gene primers. Measured with immunoSEQ multiplex PCR; TCRdb has only the in-frame clones, and not every one. That table is the source of V, J and clone size, and D and trimming were worked out from the DNA. The repertoire holds about 160,000 clones, with about 80% as singletons. The sequence was obtained from a man aged 60 to 75 with acute or convalescent COVID-19. Sequenced material: peripheral blood.

CDR3 loop: CASSILSRGRQPQHF. The CDR3 DNA follows: TGTGCCAGTAGTATTCTGTCCAGGGGTCGGCAGCCCCAGCATTTT. The rearrangement links TRBV19 to TRBJ1-5, with TRBD1 as a possible D gene (6 bases). The ends were cut back, 3 bases at V and 7 bases at J, with 16 bases in the middle. The length of the CDR3 is 15 residues. The germline V gene has CDR1 LNHDA and CDR2 SQIVND (reference sequence).